The TCR beta chain described here comes from a study of blood T cell repertoires in COVID-19. About the research overall: The samples span acute and convalescent COVID-19 from the United States, Italy and Spain. PBMCs, B-cell-depleted T cells, or T cells were the source of the cDNA or gDNA that made up the material.

With V trimmed by 0 bases and J by 1 base, 7 bases remained unmatched. There are 16 residues in the CDR3. The germline V gene encodes CDR1 GTSNPN and CDR2 SVGIG (reference sequence). Everyone who took part was roughly 18 to 95 years old, and they came from about two dozen US areas. In the original processing: Reference gene primers were amplified, and this amplification served to estimate nucleated cell counts. TCRdb keeps only in-frame clones here, not all; method: immunoSEQ multiplex PCR. The V and J calls and clone size are taken from that table; D and trimming were inferred from the DNA. Of 350,000 to 400,000 clones detected, approximately 87% appear once; the ten largest clones hold about 1.9%.

Sequencing was done on a sample of PBMCs or T cells enriched from blood (not recorded which). J is TRBJ2-7 and V is TRBV30; the match to TRBD1 covers 9 bases. The origin of this receptor is a man aged 35 to 55 in a cohort exposed to, infected with or recovered from COVID-19 (not recorded which). CDR3 region: CAWSVRGTGSSYEQYF. CDR3 DNA: TGTGCCTGGAGTGTACGCGGGACAGGGAGTTCCTACGAGCAGTACTTC.